One sample yielded the 28 T cell receptor beta chains listed below, sequenced in a study of tissue T cells after allogeneic stem cell transplantation. Repertoires were generated with immunoSEQ multiplex PCR, while TCRdb's copy carries only in-frame clones and drops some. The sample has more than 10,000 clones, around two fifths seen once. Time point given: mouse harvest day 7 after allogeneic transplant. Mouse grafts combined 10^7 T-cell-depleted bone marrow cells with 10^6 splenic CD5+ T cells. Sequenced: skin. These receptors all come from a female BALB/c mouse given C57BL/6 T cells with graft-versus-host disease after an allogeneic hematopoietic cell transplant.

As to this clone: Mouse gene names and germline throughout. The CDR3 goes on 1 residue after the read ends, and that part is filled in from the germline J gene. The chain uses TRBV2 and TRBJ1-6; tentatively, D is TRBD1 (5 bases). TRBJ1-6 is marked as an open reading frame, function uncertain. Trimming shortened V by 0 bases and J by 0 bases, and 12 bases separated the two germline ends. Germline V CDR1 and CDR2: LGHNA, YSYQKL. The CDR3 is made up of 18 amino acids. The chain's CDR3 is CASSQESDSYSYNSPLYF. Partial CDR3 DNA: TGTGCCAGCAGCCAAGAATCCGACAGCTATTCCTATAATTCGCCCCTCTAC.

Comment on this clone: The genes are named according to mouse. With the read ending 1 residue before the CDR3 end, the germline J gene is used to fill in that end. The chain uses TRBV4 and TRBJ1-5, with 7 bases that match TRBD1. The CDR3 is 12 residues long. The junction had 3 bases not matched to a gene; V was cut back by 6 bases and J by 7 bases. The germline V gene encodes CDR1 LGHDT and CDR2 YNNKQL (reference sequence). CDR3 residues: CASSNRGQAPLF. The CDR3 bases that were read are TGTGCCAGCAGTAACAGGGGACAGGCTCCGCTT.

Notes on this clone: The listed genes are named as in mouse. The sequenced fragment ends 1 residue before the CDR3 boundary, so the rest is inferred from the germline J gene. This chain joins TRBV16 and TRBJ1-1, with 7 bases matching TRBD1. The CDR3 runs 15 residues. After removal of 5 bases from V and 1 base from J, the junction contained 7 bases not matched to a gene. Germline CDR1 SGHSA, CDR2 FRNQAP. CDR3 bases read: TGTGCAAGCAGCGGGCCCCGGGACAGAAACACAGAAGTCTTC. It specifies CASSGPRDRNTEVF. The entire CDR3 sequence reads CASSGPRDRNTEVFF.

With respect to this clone: Gene names refer to mouse genes. The CDR3 reads CASSLTGELSTLYF. Incomplete CDR3 DNA: TGTGCCAGCAGCTTGACAGGGGAGTTGTCCACGCTCTAT. This rearrangement joins TRBV3 to TRBJ1-3, with 8 bases fitting TRBD1. Read data end 1 residue before the CDR3 end; the end is taken from the germline J gene. Trimming cost V 3 bases and J 10 bases; bases outside gene matches: 8. This CDR3 region has 14 residues. CDR1 SNHLY and CDR2 FYNGKV come from the germline V gene (reference sequence).

This clone came up a few times. Germline and genes here are mouse. The read is 1 residue too short to cover the CDR3 end, so that end is filled in from the germline J gene. The chain carries TRBV23 and TRBJ1-4; TRBD1 is the table's D call, not checked against the DNA. The CDR3 extends over 13 amino acids. The V gene's germline CDR1 is KGHTA and CDR2 FQNQQP. CDR3 bases read: TGCTCCAGCACAGACAGGGGTAACGAAAGATTATTT. This gives the protein CSSTDRGNERLF. The entire CDR3 protein reads CSSTDRGNERLFF.

The count of this clone is one. The germline and genes are mouse ones. The read is 1 residue too short to cover the CDR3 end, so that end is filled in from the germline J gene. The chain uses TRBV12-2 and TRBJ1-4; possible D gene TRBD1, 6 bases. This CDR3 is built from 15 residues. Looked up from germline, CDR1 is SGHLS and CDR2 is HYDKME. V lost 0 bases to trimming and J lost 5 bases, with 12 bases between them. The part of the CDR3 DNA that was read is TGTGCCAGCTCTCTCGGCAGGGGCCGGAACGAAAGATTATTT. It is translated as CASSLGRGRNERLF. In full, the CDR3 reads CASSLGRGRNERLFF.

Points on this clone: Gene names denote mouse genes. The read stops 1 residue short of the end of the CDR3; the missing end is completed from the germline J gene. The chain recombines TRBV26 with TRBJ2-5; no clear D. V was pared by 2 bases and J by 2 bases, with 5 bases between. The CDR3 covers 13 residues. From germline, CDR1 is KGHPV and CDR2 FQNQEV (reference sequence). The chain's CDR3 is CASSLNSQDTQYF. Partial CDR3 DNA: TGTGCCAGCAGTCTGAACAGCCAAGACACCCAGTAC.

To note about this clone: Mouse names are used for the genes. The read halts 1 residue ahead of the CDR3 end, with the missing end drawn from the germline J gene. This chain uses TRBV2 with TRBJ2-5; a weak D match, TRBD2 (6 bases). CDR1 LGHNA and CDR2 YSYQKL come from the germline V gene. Trimming took 0 bases from V and 5 from J, leaving 9 bases between them. CDR3 length: 14 amino acids. The DNA read from the CDR3 is TGTGCCAGCAGCCAAGATCTTGGGGGAGACACCCAGTAC. This encodes CASSQDLGGDTQY. The full CDR3 protein is CASSQDLGGDTQYF.

Only one count was recorded for this clone. The junction departs from the called germline gene at one end, perhaps through a read error. Mouse germline and gene names are used. The sequenced fragment ends 1 residue before the CDR3 boundary, so the rest is inferred from the germline J gene. J is TRBJ1-2 and V is TRBV26; D remains ambiguous. Germline loops: CDR1 KGHPV, CDR2 FQNQEV (reference sequence). This CDR3 comprises 13 residues. CDR3 region: CASRLSQNSDYTF. CDR3 DNA, as far as it was read: TGTGCCAGCCGTCTGTCGCAGAACTCCGACTACACC.

Regarding this clone: Here the gene names and germline are mouse. The read comes to an end 1 residue before the CDR3 does, leaving the germline J gene to fill in the end. The chain has TRBV3 and TRBJ1-1, with 9 bases matching TRBD1. The CDR3 spans 14 residues. The V gene's germline CDR1 is SNHLY and CDR2 FYNGKV (reference sequence). V was clipped by 2 bases and J by 3 bases; unmatched bases: 1. The CDR3 is CASSLRQGDTEVFF. CDR3 DNA, as far as it was read: TGTGCCAGCAGCTTACGACAGGGGGACACAGAAGTCTTC.

This clone was seen only a few times. Genes and germline come from the mouse. The read ends 1 residue shy of where the CDR3 ends; the end is completed using the germline J gene. The chain employs TRBV12-2 and TRBJ1-6; TRBD1 aligns across 12 bases. TRBJ1-6 has ORF status, its function being uncertain. This CDR3 comprises 16 residues. V shed 4 bases and J 7 bases; nucleotides not matched to a gene: 7. In germline, CDR1 is SGHLS, CDR2 HYDKME. This chain's CDR3 is CASSLGTGGRNSPLYF. Partial CDR3 DNA: TGTGCCAGCTCCCTCGGGACAGGGGGCCGGAATTCGCCCCTCTAC.

As concerns this clone: Mouse germline and gene names are used. The read ends 1 residue shy of where the CDR3 ends; the end is completed using the germline J gene. The chain has TRBV26 and TRBJ2-2; no clear D gene. V was clipped by 2 bases and J by 4 bases, with 8 bases between them. Germline V gene lookup returns CDR1 KGHPV and CDR2 FQNQEV (reference sequence). The CDR3 is made up of 14 amino acids. The covered CDR3 bases are TGTGCCAGCAGTCTGGACCCAAGCACCGGGCAGCTCTAC. Protein product: CASSLDPSTGQLY. The CDR3 as a whole reads CASSLDPSTGQLYF.

On this clone itself: Genes here carry mouse names. The CDR3 goes on 1 residue after the read ends, and that part is filled in from the germline J gene. This chain connects TRBV12-1 to TRBJ2-5; 13 bases are a match to TRBD2. V was pared by 2 bases and J by 6 bases, with 4 bases of the junction left unmatched. Per germline, CDR1 SGHSN and CDR2 HYEKVE. The CDR3 totals 15 residues. CDR3 DNA (partial): TGTGCCAGCTCTCGCGGACTGGGGGGGCCCGACACCCAGTAC. It is translated as CASSRGLGGPDTQY. The whole CDR3 region reads CASSRGLGGPDTQYF. Together with reference TRBV12-1 and TRBJ2-5, the CDR3 gives the full variable domain: DSGVVQSPRHIIKEKGGRSVLTCIPISGHSNVVWYQQTLGKELKFLIQHYEKVERDKGFLPSRFSVQQFDDYHSEMNMSALELEDSAMYFCASSRGLGGPDTQYFGPGTRLLVL.

Concerning this clone itself: Mouse gene names and germline throughout. Read coverage stops 1 residue before the CDR3 terminus; the germline J gene supplies the remainder. This rearrangement joins TRBV26 to TRBJ2-4; 7 bases fit TRBD1. The CDR3 contains 13 residues. V gave up 4 bases and J gave up 5 bases; unmatched junction bases: 3. Germline assignment: CDR1 KGHPV and CDR2 FQNQEV (reference sequence). The covered CDR3 bases are TGTGCCAGCAGTCCAGGGACAGTAAACACCTTGTAC. The encoded protein is CASSPGTVNTLY. The complete CDR3 reads CASSPGTVNTLYF.

This clone was counted once. Gene names and germline refer to mouse. The read ends 1 residue early relative to the CDR3; the germline J gene fills the gap. The V and J genes are TRBV13-3 and TRBJ2-7; 10 bases map to TRBD2. Germline values: CDR1 NNHDY, CDR2 SYVADS. The CDR3 has 14 amino acids. Trimming at V came to 1 base and at J to 7 bases, leaving 5 bases not matched to a gene. The sequenced part of the CDR3 DNA is TGTGCCAGCAGTGATATACTGGGGGGGGGCGAACAGTAC. Translated, it gives CASSDILGGGEQY. The entire CDR3 protein reads CASSDILGGGEQYF.

The sample holds a few counts of this clone. The genes are named according to mouse. The sample carries other DNA sequences with the same CDR3. The DNA read from the CDR3 is TGTGCCAGCAGTCTCCAGGGCGGATCTGGAAATACGCTCTAT. This sequence encodes CASSLQGGSGNTLY. In full, the CDR3 reads CASSLQGGSGNTLYF. This chain connects TRBV26 to TRBJ1-3; D may be TRBD1 (5 bases). The CDR3 end is not reached by the read, which stops 1 residue before it; the germline J gene fills it in. CDR1 and CDR2 (germline): KGHPV, FQNQEV (reference sequence). This CDR3 has 15 residues. V lost 3 bases and J lost 1, with 10 bases in between.

To note about this clone: Mouse germline and gene names are used. The CDR3 is cut off 1 residue early in the read; its end comes from the germline J gene. The J gene is TRBJ2-3, the V gene TRBV19; D not certain. V was pared by 8 bases and J by 0 bases, with 7 bases between. CDR1 and CDR2 from the germline V gene are FNHDT and SITEND (reference sequence). The length of the CDR3 is 12 residues. The part of the CDR3 DNA that was read is TGTGCCAGTACAACTAGTGCAGAAACGCTGTAT. This sequence encodes CASTTSAETLY. The entire CDR3 is CASTTSAETLYF.

In this sample, this clone turned up a few times. The gene symbols are mouse symbols. Read data end 1 residue before the CDR3 end; the end is taken from the germline J gene. Other DNA variants within this sample encode the same CDR3. The chain employs TRBV5 and TRBJ2-7; TRBD2 agrees at 8 bases. The CDR3 is 14 amino acids. Germline trimming cut 0 bases from V and 3 bases from J; bases unmatched to any gene: 1. CDR1 is LGHNA and CDR2 is YNLKQL in the germline V gene (reference sequence). The sequenced CDR3 bases are TGTGCCAGCAGCCAAGACTGGGGGGTCTATGAACAGTAC. Residues: CASSQDWGVYEQY. The CDR3 in its entirety is CASSQDWGVYEQYF.

Remarks on this clone: Genes here carry mouse names. The CDR3 extends 1 residue past the end of the read, so its final part is completed from the germline J gene. Within the sample, other DNA sequences also encode this same CDR3. V and J are TRBV3 and TRBJ2-7; the D gene is possibly TRBD2 (7 bases). The ends were cut back, 2 bases at V and 4 bases at J, with 12 bases in the middle. CDR3 length: 14 residues. Germline V gene data show CDR1 as SNHLY and CDR2 as FYNGKV (reference sequence). CDR3 DNA, as far as it was read: TGTGCCAGCAGCTTACGGCTGGGGGCTTATGAACAGTAC. Residues: CASSLRLGAYEQY. The CDR3 as a whole reads CASSLRLGAYEQYF.

To note about this clone: The gene symbols are mouse symbols. The read comes to an end 1 residue before the CDR3 does, leaving the germline J gene to fill in the end. The V call is TRBV23, the J call TRBJ2-2; TRBD1 was called by the table and not checked on the DNA. The CDR3 spans 16 residues. The V gene's germline CDR1 is KGHTA and CDR2 FQNQQP. The covered CDR3 bases are TGCTCCAGCAGTCAATCGCACAGATCAAACACCGGGCAGCTCTAC. It is translated as CSSSQSHRSNTGQLY. The complete CDR3 reads CSSSQSHRSNTGQLYF. The variable domain in full, completed from reference TRBV23 and TRBJ2-2, reads DAAVTQKPRYLIKMKGQEAEMKCIPEKGHTAVFWYQQKQSKELKFLIYFQNQQPLDQIDMVKERFSAVCPSSSLCSLGIRTCEAEDSALYLCSSSQSHRSNTGQLYFGEGSKLTVL.

Comment on this clone: Gene names refer to mouse genes. The read terminates 1 residue ahead of where the CDR3 ends, so the germline J gene completes it. The chain employs TRBV26 and TRBJ1-2; D is perhaps TRBD1 (6 bases). Trimming pared 4 bases from V and 2 bases from J, leaving 11 bases between. The CDR3 has 14 amino acids. Germline values: CDR1 KGHPV, CDR2 FQNQEV (reference sequence). The covered CDR3 bases are TGTGCCAGCAGTCGGGGGCAGAGGAACTCCGACTACACC. It yields the protein CASSRGQRNSDYT. The whole CDR3 sequence is CASSRGQRNSDYTF.

In regard to this clone: Germline and genes here are mouse. The sequenced fragment ends 1 residue before the CDR3 boundary, so the rest is inferred from the germline J gene. The V call is TRBV12-1, the J call TRBJ2-5; 14 bases are a match to TRBD2. V dropped 3 bases and J dropped 6; count of bases not matched to a gene: 4. Looked up from germline, CDR1 is SGHSN and CDR2 is HYEKVE. The CDR3 covers 15 residues. CDR3 bases read: TGTGCCAGCTCTTCGGGACTGGGGGGGCTGGACACCCAGTAC. This codes for CASSSGLGGLDTQY. Given in full, the CDR3 is CASSSGLGGLDTQYF.

About this clone: All gene names here are mouse names. From the germline J gene comes the end of the CDR3, since the read stops 1 residue before it. The chain uses TRBV26 and TRBJ1-1; 7 bases fit TRBD1. This CDR3 comprises 12 residues. CDR1 is KGHPV and CDR2 is FQNQEV in the germline V gene (reference sequence). Losses at the gene ends were 2 bases for V and 10 bases for J; bases not matched to a gene: 4. The CDR3 DNA, read in part, is TGTGCCAGCAGTCTGGAAACAGGGGCAGTCTTC. This codes for CASSLETGAVF. The full CDR3 reads CASSLETGAVFF. The whole variable domain, filled in from reference TRBV26 and TRBJ1-1, reads NSKVIQTPRYLVKGQGQKAKMRCIPEKGHPVVFWYQQNKNNEFKFLINFQNQEVLQQIDMTEKRFSAECPSNSPCSLEIQSSEAGDSALYLCASSLETGAVFFGKGTRLTVV.

Only one count was recorded for this clone. These gene names are mouse names. The read finishes 1 residue shy of the CDR3 end, and the germline J gene is used to complete it. J is TRBJ2-1 and V is TRBV3, with D possibly matching TRBD2 (7 bases). CDR3 length: 18 residues. V shed 0 bases and J shed 0 bases, with 15 bases lying between them. From germline, CDR1 is SNHLY and CDR2 FYNGKV (reference sequence). The part of the CDR3 DNA that was read is TGTGCCAGCAGCTTAGCTGGGGGGAGGGGGTATAACTATGCTGAGCAGTTC. This encodes CASSLAGGRGYNYAEQF. The CDR3, in full, reads CASSLAGGRGYNYAEQFF.

On this clone: Mouse gene names apply. CDR3 region: CASSLRGRGGSDYTF. CDR3 DNA (partial): TGTGCCAGCTCTCTCCGCGGCAGGGGTGGCTCCGACTACACC. This chain joins TRBV12-2 and TRBJ1-2; D possibly corresponds to TRBD1 (6 bases). The read terminates 1 residue before the CDR3 end, so the remaining end is supplied by the germline J gene. V shed 0 bases and J shed 4 bases, with 14 bases lying between them. The CDR3 is 15 residues long. Germline CDR1 reads SGHLS; CDR2 reads HYDKME. The full variable domain, its missing parts supplied by reference TRBV12-2 and TRBJ1-2, is NSGVVQSPRYIIKGKGERSILKCIPISGHLSVAWYQQTQGQELKFFIQHYDKMERDKGNLPSRFSVQQFDDYHSEMNMSALELEDSAVYFCASSLRGRGGSDYTFGSGTRLLVI.

This clone appeared a few times. The germline and genes are mouse ones. The read terminates 1 residue before the CDR3 end, so the remaining end is supplied by the germline J gene. Other nucleotide sequences in the sample specify the same CDR3. This sequence joins TRBV26 and TRBJ2-2; 8 nucleotides agree with TRBD1. The CDR3 covers 15 residues. V dropped 4 bases and J dropped 0; count of bases not matched to a gene: 1. The germline gives CDR1 KGHPV, CDR2 FQNQEV (reference sequence). The part of the CDR3 DNA that was read is TGTGCCAGCAGTCCGACAGGGGCAAACACCGGGCAGCTCTAC. It encodes CASSPTGANTGQLY. The complete CDR3 sequence is CASSPTGANTGQLYF.

This clone is labeled medium-sized (0.01 to 0.1%). Each gene name is a mouse one. The CDR3 is cut off 1 residue early in the read; its end comes from the germline J gene. The genes are TRBV26 and TRBJ2-1, with TRBD2 matching 10 bases. CDR1 is KGHPV and CDR2 is FQNQEV in the germline V gene (reference sequence). CDR3 length: 16 amino acids. The trim removed 1 base at V and 2 bases at J, leaving 2 bases unmatched. Incomplete CDR3 DNA: TGTGCCAGCAGTCTGTTGGGACTGGGGTACTATGCTGAGCAGTTC. Translating it yields CASSLLGLGYYAEQF. The whole CDR3 protein is CASSLLGLGYYAEQFF.

Of note for this clone: Gene names are the mouse ones. The read terminates 1 residue before the CDR3 end, so the remaining end is supplied by the germline J gene. The chain recombines TRBV23 with TRBJ1-4. This CDR3 is 15 amino acids long. The germline gives CDR1 KGHTA, CDR2 FQNQQP. The part of the CDR3 DNA that was read is TGCTCCAGCAGCCGGGACCCCCTTTCCAACGAAAGATTATTT. This gives the protein CSSSRDPLSNERLF. The CDR3 in its entirety is CSSSRDPLSNERLFF.